A single sample gave rise to the 12 T cell receptor beta chains below, sequenced in a study of T cells in localized non-small cell lung cancer. Repertoires were generated with immunoSEQ multiplex PCR, while TCRdb's copy carries only in-frame clones and drops some. Counted here are approximately 21,000 clones, approximately 91% occurring once; the ten biggest clones make up roughly 13%. The sample consisted of peripheral blood, taken before any cancer treatment. The origin of the receptors is a male donor at least 60 years old with stage I lung adenocarcinoma.

The chain carries TRBV28 and TRBJ2-2; possible D gene TRBD1, 6 bases. CDR1 and CDR2 (germline): MDHEN, SYDVKM. V shed 6 bases and J shed 5 bases, with 13 bases lying between them. This CDR3 is 14 amino acids long. Here the CDR3 reads CASSLGQLTGELFF. The CDR3 DNA reads as TGTGCCAGCAGCCTAGGACAGTTAACCGGGGAGCTGTTTTTT.

The J gene is TRBJ1-2, the V gene TRBV7-2, with D perhaps TRBD1 (5 bases). Looked up from germline, CDR1 is SGHTA and CDR2 is FQGNSA. Trimming stripped 5 bases from V and 3 bases from J, with 25 bases between. The CDR3 contains 18 residues. CDR3 coding DNA: TGTGCCAGCAGCCCCCCGGTTACCGCGCGGAGGGGTGACTATGGCTACACCTTC. Encoded protein: CASSPPVTARRGDYGYTF.

The chain joins TRBV28 to TRBJ1-2; D unclear. Per the germline V gene, CDR1 is MDHEN and CDR2 is SYDVKM. There are 14 residues in the CDR3. The V and J ends lost 5 bases and 3 bases respectively, with 13 bases between them. Written as DNA, the CDR3 is TGTGCCAGCAGTGCCGTCGGGTCCCACTATGGCTACACCTTC. The encoded protein is CASSAVGSHYGYTF.

The rearrangement uses TRBV7-9 and TRBJ2-5, with 8 bases that match TRBD2. CDR3 length equals 14 residues. The V gene's germline CDR1 is SEHNR and CDR2 FQNEAQ (reference sequence). After removal of 3 bases from V and 4 bases from J, the junction contained 4 bases not matched to a gene. The CDR3 loop is CASSFGTSGETQYF. The DNA for the CDR3 is TGTGCCAGCAGCTTCGGGACTAGTGGAGAGACCCAGTACTTC. Complete variable domain (other parts from reference TRBV7-9 and TRBJ2-5): DTGVSQNPRHKITKRGQNVTFRCDPISEHNRLYWYRQTLGQGPEFLTYFQNEAQLEKSRLLSDRFSAERPKGSFSTLEIQRTEQGDSAMYLCASSFGTSGETQYFGPGTRLLVL.

This chain links TRBV5-1 with TRBJ1-6, with a weak D call TRBD1 (5 bases). Between the trimmed V and J ends, which lost 1 base and 5 bases, there was a span of 13 bases. The CDR3 sequence is 16 residues long. Germline V gives CDR1 SGHRS, CDR2 YFSETQ. The CDR3 coding sequence is TGCGCCAGCAGCTTGCTGGTAAGGGGCGATAATTCACCCCTCCACTTT. Translated, it gives CASSLLVRGDNSPLHF. The full variable domain, rest sourced from reference TRBV5-1 and TRBJ1-6, is KAGVTQTPRYLIKTRGQQVTLSCSPISGHRSVSWYQQTPGQGLQFLFEYFSETQRNKGNFPGRFSGRQFSNSRSEMNVSTLELGDSALYLCASSLLVRGDNSPLHFGNGTRLTVT.

The chain has TRBV5-1 and TRBJ1-4, with 10 bases that match TRBD1. This CDR3 contains 15 residues. Germline CDR1 SGHRS, CDR2 YFSETQ. The junction had 3 bases not matched to a gene; V was cut back by 0 bases and J by 7 bases. The CDR3 spells CASSLGQGAGEKLFF. In nucleotides, the CDR3 is TGCGCCAGCAGCTTGGGACAGGGGGCTGGTGAAAAACTGTTTTTT.

V gene TRBV18 combines with J gene TRBJ2-1; D is ambiguous. V lost 3 bases and J 7 bases, leaving 22 bases between the germline ends. In germline, CDR1 is KGHSH, CDR2 LQKENI. This CDR3 is 17 amino acids long. CDR3 nucleotide sequence: TGTGCCAGCTCACCTCAACTTACCACCGGACCCGAAAATGAGCAGTTCTTC. Its protein product is CASSPQLTTGPENEQFF.

The V gene is TRBV5-1, the J gene TRBJ1-2; 7 nucleotides agree with TRBD1. CDR1 is SGHRS, CDR2 YFSETQ, per germline. There are 13 residues in the CDR3. V lost 4 bases to trimming and J lost 8 bases; unmatched junction nucleotides: 8. The CDR3 here is CASSPGQEGGYTF. The CDR3 DNA reads as TGCGCCAGCAGCCCAGGACAGGAAGGGGGCTACACCTTC.

The genes are TRBV15 and TRBJ2-5; D uncertain. V was clipped by 5 bases and J by 3 bases, with 19 bases between them. The CDR3 sequence is 16 residues long. Germline V lookup: CDR1 LNHNV, CDR2 YYDKDF (reference sequence). In DNA, the CDR3 is TGTGCCACCAGCGTTTGGCCTCTGACTGACGAAGAGACCCAGTACTTC. Protein: CATSVWPLTDEETQYF.

The chain recombines TRBV7-2 with TRBJ2-7; weak D call: TRBD1 (5 bases). V was pared by 3 bases and J by 2 bases, with 14 bases between. This CDR3 spans 15 amino acids. Germline V CDR1 and CDR2: SGHTA, FQGNSA. This chain's CDR3 is CASSFFLRQTYEQYF. For the CDR3, the DNA is TGTGCCAGCAGCTTCTTTCTGCGACAGACCTACGAGCAGTACTTC.

The V gene is TRBV7-6, the J gene TRBJ1-5, with D perhaps matching TRBD1 (5 bases). The germline V gene has CDR1 SGHVS and CDR2 FNYEAQ. The V and J ends lost 3 bases and 0 bases respectively, with 9 bases between them. CDR3 size: 15 residues. The CDR3 nucleotides read TGTGCCAGCAGCTTGAGCGGGGGTAGCAATCAGCCCCAGCATTTT. Its protein is CASSLSGGSNQPQHF.

This chain connects TRBV18 to TRBJ2-7; D uncertain. Trimming removed 2 bases at V and 0 bases at J, with 8 bases between. Germline V CDR1 and CDR2: KGHSH, LQKENI. This CDR3 is built from 14 residues. CDR3 bases: TGTGCCAGCTCACCAACAGCACCCTCCTACGAGCAGTACTTC. This gives the protein CASSPTAPSYEQYF.